This T cell receptor (beta chain) was identified in a study of blood T cell repertoires in COVID-19. Assay: immunoSEQ multiplex PCR; the TCRdb copy retains only in-frame clones and omits some. The repertoire holds 150,000 to 200,000 clones, with 88% as singletons. The germline CDR1 and CDR2 sequences are LNHDA and SQIVND (reference sequence). The trim removed 3 bases at V and 12 bases at J, leaving 6 bases unmatched. The length of the CDR3 is 12 residues. The chain couples TRBV19 to TRBJ2-3; 7 bases fit TRBD1. This receptor was taken from a man aged 55 to 70 with acute or convalescent COVID-19. Sequencing input: peripheral blood. CDR3 sequence reads: CASSMGTDLQYF. The CDR3 region has the DNA TGTGCCAGTAGTATGGGGACAGATCTTCAGTATTTT.